These T cell receptor beta chains were read from a single sample in a study of shared clonotypes between healthy human individuals. Method: immunoSEQ multiplex PCR; TCRdb's copy keeps in-frame clones and lacks some. Of 490,000 or so clones listed, 76% are singletons. Sequencing was carried out using PBMCs. The source is a woman in her 40s in good health. Some clones in this sample may be carry-over from other donors' samples. Both conserved end residues are part of each CDR3. Fields, in order: J gene, clone size, D gene, V gene, CDR3 DNA, CDR3 protein. The D gene is left open where the match is weak. Clone size is given for some rows only: seen once, a few or many times, or a class if the clone is expanded.

J gene: TRBJ2-7; clone size: -; D gene: TRBD1; V gene: TRBV28; CDR3 DNA: TGTGCCAGCAGGATGACAGGGAACTACGAGCAGTACTTC; CDR3 protein: CASRMTGNYEQYF
J gene: TRBJ2-2; clone size: many; D gene: -; V gene: TRBV30; CDR3 DNA: TGTGCCACGGAGAGTGGGGTGGGAGGCGGGGAGCTGTTTTTT; CDR3 protein: CATESGVGGGELFF
J gene: TRBJ2-2; clone size: -; D gene: -; V gene: TRBV28; CDR3 DNA: TGTGCCAGCACCCAGGGGGGCACCGGGGAGCTGTTTTTT; CDR3 protein: CASTQGGTGELFF
J gene: TRBJ1-1; clone size: -; D gene: -; V gene: TRBV27; CDR3 DNA: TGTGCCAGCAGTTGGCGGGGGAACACTGAAGCTTTCTTT; CDR3 protein: CASSWRGNTEAFF
J gene: TRBJ1-2; clone size: -; D gene: TRBD1; V gene: TRBV7-9; CDR3 DNA: TGTGCCAGCAGCCCTGGGGGGTTGACAGGGGGTTATGGCTACACCTTC; CDR3 protein: CASSPGGLTGGYGYTF
J gene: TRBJ1-1; clone size: -; D gene: -; V gene: TRBV10-3; CDR3 DNA: TGTGCCATCACCGCGGACAGGAACACTGAAGCTTTCTTT; CDR3 protein: CAITADRNTEAFF
J gene: TRBJ2-7; clone size: -; D gene: TRBD2; V gene: TRBV11-2; CDR3 DNA: TGTGCCAGCAGCCTACTAGCGGGGGCTTCCTACGAGCAGTACTTC; CDR3 protein: CASSLLAGASYEQYF
J gene: TRBJ2-2; clone size: -; D gene: -; V gene: TRBV9; CDR3 DNA: TGTGCCAGCAGCGCCCCCGAGGGCACCGGGGAGCTGTTTTTT; CDR3 protein: CASSAPEGTGELFF
J gene: TRBJ1-1; clone size: once; D gene: TRBD1; V gene: TRBV5-1; CDR3 DNA: TGCGCCAGCAGCTCCCATGGACAGGGCACTGAAGCTTTCTTT; CDR3 protein: CASSSHGQGTEAFF
J gene: TRBJ2-5; clone size: -; D gene: -; V gene: TRBV12-5; CDR3 DNA: TGTGCTAGTGGCGGGGACGCTCAACGAGAGACCCAGTACTTC; CDR3 protein: CASGGDAQRETQYF
J gene: TRBJ1-2; clone size: -; D gene: -; V gene: TRBV19; CDR3 DNA: TGTGCCAGCCCAACACGAGTAGGCTACACCTTC; CDR3 protein: CASPTRVGYTF
J gene: TRBJ1-2; clone size: once; D gene: -; V gene: TRBV27; CDR3 DNA: TGTGCCAGCAGTCCACCCGGGAGGAACTATGGCTACACCTTC; CDR3 protein: CASSPPGRNYGYTF
J gene: TRBJ2-1; clone size: -; D gene: -; V gene: TRBV27; CDR3 DNA: TGTGCCAGCAGTTCCGAGATGCGTAATGAGCAGTTCTTC; CDR3 protein: CASSSEMRNEQFF
J gene: TRBJ1-5; clone size: -; D gene: -; V gene: TRBV19; CDR3 DNA: TGTGCCAGTAGTATAACAGTCAAGCCCCAGCATTTT; CDR3 protein: CASSITVKPQHF
J gene: TRBJ2-5; clone size: few; D gene: -; V gene: TRBV19; CDR3 DNA: TGTGCCAGTAGTGCACTAGTTTTGGGGGAGACCCAGTACTTC; CDR3 protein: CASSALVLGETQYF
J gene: TRBJ1-2; clone size: few; D gene: TRBD1; V gene: TRBV10-3; CDR3 DNA: TGTGCCATCAGTGAGTGGGGGACAGGGAATGGCTACACCTTC; CDR3 protein: CAISEWGTGNGYTF
J gene: TRBJ1-2; clone size: -; D gene: -; V gene: TRBV9; CDR3 DNA: TGTGCCAGCAGCCCAAGGGACACCCAAGTAATTGGCTACACCTTC; CDR3 protein: CASSPRDTQVIGYTF
J gene: TRBJ2-3; clone size: -; D gene: -; V gene: TRBV27; CDR3 DNA: TGTGCCAGCAGTCCGTGGGGAGGACGAGGCTTGCAAGATACGCAGTATTTT; CDR3 protein: CASSPWGGRGLQDTQYF
J gene: TRBJ2-7; clone size: -; D gene: -; V gene: TRBV30; CDR3 DNA: TGTGCCTGGAGTGTAGGCCTTGGCTACGAGCAGTACTTC; CDR3 protein: CAWSVGLGYEQYF
J gene: TRBJ2-1; clone size: once; D gene: TRBD2; V gene: TRBV6-1; CDR3 DNA: TGTGCCAGCAGTGGCAGGGGGACTAGCGGGAGGTGGTATGAGCAGTTCTTC; CDR3 protein: CASSGRGTSGRWYEQFF
J gene: TRBJ2-2; clone size: once; D gene: -; V gene: TRBV11-2; CDR3 DNA: TGTGCCAGCAGCTTAGTGGATGGGCAGCTCGGGGAGCTGTTTTTT; CDR3 protein: CASSLVDGQLGELFF
J gene: TRBJ1-5; clone size: few; D gene: -; V gene: TRBV18; CDR3 DNA: TGTGCCAGCTCACCTGGACACAGCAATCAGCCCCAGCATTTT; CDR3 protein: CASSPGHSNQPQHF
J gene: TRBJ1-3; clone size: -; D gene: -; V gene: TRBV28; CDR3 DNA: TGTGCCAGCAGTTGGCGCGGGACCCACACCATATATTTT; CDR3 protein: CASSWRGTHTIYF
J gene: TRBJ2-7; clone size: -; D gene: TRBD2; V gene: TRBV6-5; CDR3 DNA: TGTGCCAGCAGTAAGACTAGCGGGGACTACGAGCAGTACTTC; CDR3 protein: CASSKTSGDYEQYF
J gene: TRBJ2-2; clone size: -; D gene: -; V gene: TRBV7-7; CDR3 DNA: TGTGCCAGCAGCTTAGGAGGAGCAGAGGAGCTGTTTTTT; CDR3 protein: CASSLGGAEELFF
J gene: TRBJ2-2; clone size: -; D gene: -; V gene: TRBV5-1; CDR3 DNA: TGCGCCAGCAGCTTCCCGGGAGACACCGGGGAGCTGTTTTTT; CDR3 protein: CASSFPGDTGELFF
J gene: TRBJ2-3; clone size: -; D gene: -; V gene: TRBV15; CDR3 DNA: TGTGCCACCAGCAGACCGGCCTTCTCCACAGATACGCAGTATTTT; CDR3 protein: CATSRPAFSTDTQYF
J gene: TRBJ2-1; clone size: -; D gene: -; V gene: TRBV5-6; CDR3 DNA: TGTGCCAGCAGCTGGGGACGACGTTGGAGACAGGCGTTCTTC; CDR3 protein: CASSWGRRWRQAFF
J gene: TRBJ1-4; clone size: -; D gene: TRBD1; V gene: TRBV5-6; CDR3 DNA: TGTGCCAGCACGGACAGGGGGCGCGCTGAAAAACTGTTTTTT; CDR3 protein: CASTDRGRAEKLFF
J gene: TRBJ2-7; clone size: -; D gene: TRBD2; V gene: TRBV5-4; CDR3 DNA: TGTGCCAGCAGCCTTGGACTAGCGGGAGGGCTCCCCTACGAGCAGTACTTC; CDR3 protein: CASSLGLAGGLPYEQYF
J gene: TRBJ2-3; clone size: -; D gene: -; V gene: TRBV7-3; CDR3 DNA: TGTGCCAGCAGCTTAAAAGGCGGGCGGCCGAGCACAGATACGCAGTATTTT; CDR3 protein: CASSLKGGRPSTDTQYF
J gene: TRBJ2-1; clone size: -; D gene: TRBD2; V gene: TRBV7-2; CDR3 DNA: TGTGCCAGCAGCTTGACTAGCGGGAGCTCCGAGACGTTCTTC; CDR3 protein: CASSLTSGSSETFF
J gene: TRBJ1-2; clone size: -; D gene: -; V gene: TRBV21-1; CDR3 DNA: TGTGCCAGCAGCACCCCGAGCTGCAACTATGGCTACACCTTC; CDR3 protein: CASSTPSCNYGYTF
J gene: TRBJ2-7; clone size: once; D gene: -; V gene: TRBV19; CDR3 DNA: TGTGCCAGTAGTATAAGGGACTTTCCTTACGAGCAGTACTTC; CDR3 protein: CASSIRDFPYEQYF